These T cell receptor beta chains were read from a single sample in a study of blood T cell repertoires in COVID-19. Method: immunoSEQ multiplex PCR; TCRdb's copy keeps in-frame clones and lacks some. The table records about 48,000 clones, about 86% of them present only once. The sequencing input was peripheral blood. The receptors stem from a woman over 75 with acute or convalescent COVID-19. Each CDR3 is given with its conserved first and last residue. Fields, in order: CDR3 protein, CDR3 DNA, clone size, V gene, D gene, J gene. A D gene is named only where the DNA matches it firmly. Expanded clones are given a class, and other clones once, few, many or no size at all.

CDR3aa: CASSQNTEAFF
CDR3nt: TGTGCCAGCAGCCAGAACACTGAAGCTTTCTTT
abundance: once
v_gene: TRBV5-6
d_gene: -
j_gene: TRBJ1-1

CDR3aa: CASTDRGENYGYTF
CDR3nt: TGTGCCAGCACAGACAGGGGAGAGAACTATGGCTACACCTTC
abundance: -
v_gene: TRBV19
d_gene: TRBD1
j_gene: TRBJ1-2

CDR3aa: CSAGTNGYTF
CDR3nt: TGCAGCGCCGGGACAAATGGCTACACCTTC
abundance: -
v_gene: TRBV29-1
d_gene: -
j_gene: TRBJ1-2

CDR3aa: CASSKLAGPAYNEQFF
CDR3nt: TGTGCCAGCAGCAAACTAGCGGGACCCGCCTACAATGAGCAGTTCTTC
abundance: -
v_gene: TRBV11-2
d_gene: TRBD2
j_gene: TRBJ2-1

CDR3aa: CSPRVYEQYF
CDR3nt: TGCAGTCCCAGGGTTTACGAGCAGTACTTC
abundance: -
v_gene: TRBV29-1
d_gene: -
j_gene: TRBJ2-7

CDR3aa: CASSQEVGDITDTQYF
CDR3nt: TGTGCCAGCAGCCAAGAGGTAGGGGACATTACAGATACGCAGTATTTT
abundance: -
v_gene: TRBV4-2
d_gene: -
j_gene: TRBJ2-3

CDR3aa: CASSQRTGEFAQYF
CDR3nt: TGTGCCAGCAGCCAAAGGACAGGGGAGTTCGCCCAGTACTTC
abundance: -
v_gene: TRBV4-2
d_gene: TRBD1
j_gene: TRBJ2-5

CDR3aa: CASSPMGQGANTEAFF
CDR3nt: TGTGCCAGCAGCCCAATGGGACAGGGGGCGAACACTGAAGCTTTCTTT
abundance: -
v_gene: TRBV7-3
d_gene: TRBD1
j_gene: TRBJ1-1

CDR3aa: CASSSAGRRIGSPLHF
CDR3nt: TGTGCCAGCAGTTCCGCGGGACGGAGGATCGGTTCACCCCTCCACTTT
abundance: -
v_gene: TRBV6-6
d_gene: -
j_gene: TRBJ1-6

CDR3aa: CAWSVQGAGELFF
CDR3nt: TGTGCCTGGAGTGTACAGGGTGCCGGGGAGCTGTTTTTT
abundance: -
v_gene: TRBV30
d_gene: -
j_gene: TRBJ2-2

CDR3aa: CASSLELGGGAYEQFF
CDR3nt: TGTGCCAGCAGCTTGGAACTCGGCGGGGGGGCGTATGAGCAGTTCTTC
abundance: -
v_gene: TRBV5-6
d_gene: TRBD2
j_gene: TRBJ2-1

CDR3aa: CASSVDRGNNEQFF
CDR3nt: TGTGCCAGCAGTGTCGACAGGGGGAACAATGAGCAGTTCTTC
abundance: few
v_gene: TRBV2
d_gene: TRBD1
j_gene: TRBJ2-1

CDR3aa: CASSQRGRLGGYTF
CDR3nt: TGTGCCAGCAGCCAAAGGGGTAGGTTAGGCGGCTACACCTTC
abundance: -
v_gene: TRBV3-1/TRBV3-2
d_gene: -
j_gene: TRBJ1-2

CDR3aa: CASGPDTNTEAFF
CDR3nt: TGTGCCAGCGGCCCGGACACGAACACTGAAGCTTTCTTT
abundance: -
v_gene: TRBV7-9
d_gene: -
j_gene: TRBJ1-1

CDR3aa: CALWGGGYGYTF
CDR3nt: TGTGCCTTATGGGGGGGCGGCTATGGCTACACCTTC
abundance: -
v_gene: TRBV30
d_gene: -
j_gene: TRBJ1-2

CDR3aa: CASSFRGFVETQYF
CDR3nt: TGTGCCAGCAGTTTTCGGGGGTTCGTGGAGACCCAGTACTTC
abundance: -
v_gene: TRBV2
d_gene: -
j_gene: TRBJ2-5

CDR3aa: CASSLAAGVSYEQYF
CDR3nt: TGCGCCAGCAGCTTGGCGGCGGGGGTGTCCTACGAGCAGTACTTC
abundance: -
v_gene: TRBV5-1
d_gene: TRBD2
j_gene: TRBJ2-7